This entry lists 5 T cell receptor beta chains sequenced from one sample in a study of blood T cell repertoires in COVID-19. Measured with immunoSEQ multiplex PCR; TCRdb has only the in-frame clones, and not every one. The sample carries approximately 60,000 clones, about 80% recorded once. The sample taken for sequencing was peripheral blood. All receptors come from a man aged 45-65 years with active or convalescent COVID-19.

The rearrangement uses TRBV29-1 and TRBJ2-5; 8 bases line up with TRBD1. V lost 7 bases and J lost 7; bases outside the gene matches: 8. Germline V gene data show CDR1 as SQVTM and CDR2 as ANQGSEA. CDR3 length: 12 residues. CDR3 bases: TGCAGCGGCGCAACAGGGGGAGGGACCCAGTACTTC. It encodes CSGATGGGTQYF.

DNA of the CDR3: TGTGCCAGCAGCTCCGGACAGGGCAGTAGCACAGATACGCAGTATTTT. Protein: CASSSGQGSSTDTQYF. V gene TRBV11-1 combines with J gene TRBJ2-3; 8 nucleotides line up with TRBD1. With V trimmed by 4 bases and J by 0 bases, 6 bases remained unmatched. The germline V gene has CDR1 SGHAT and CDR2 FQDESV (reference sequence). The CDR3 runs to 16 residues.

This chain uses TRBV9 with TRBJ2-1; 8 positions agree with TRBD1. The CDR3 loop spans 15 amino acids. V lost 4 bases to trimming and J lost 6 bases; unmatched junction nucleotides: 9. Germline-derived CDR1 and CDR2 are SGDLS and YYNGEE. The chain's CDR3 is CASSPIGDRINEQFF. CDR3 in DNA: TGTGCCAGCAGCCCAATCGGGGACAGGATCAATGAGCAGTTCTTC.

V is TRBV6-4 and J is TRBJ1-2, with D unclear. V was cut by 6 bases and J by 4 bases, with 12 bases left in between. This CDR3 has 13 residues. Germline-derived CDR1 and CDR2 are MRHNA and SNTAGT. CDR3 sequence: CASSLESGYGYTF. The CDR3 region has the DNA TGTGCCAGCAGCCTCGAGTCAGGCTATGGCTACACCTTC.

The chain couples TRBV7-8 to TRBJ1-1, with 8 positions matching TRBD1. The CDR3 runs 14 residues. CDR1 is SGHVS, CDR2 FQNEAQ, per germline. The V and J ends lost 1 base and 11 bases, in that order; junction bases with no gene match: 9. In DNA form, the CDR3 reads TGTGCCAGCAGCTTAGACAGGGGGAGTTTGCGTGCTTTCTTT. It translates to CASSLDRGSLRAFF.